Included here is one T cell receptor beta chain sequence, with context. Its cognate antigen is unknown. The germline V gene encodes CDR1 LNHDA and CDR2 SQIVND (reference sequence). The germline V and J ends were trimmed by 3 bases and 7 bases, with 16 bases remaining between them. CDR3 size: 15 residues. These data are taken from a study of OX40 agonist ivuxolimab in advanced cancers. The study, taken as a whole, reports: The average count of expanded clones was higher among CD8+ T cells than among CD4+. Researchers did not establish what antigens the expanded peripheral T cells target. Low normalized T-cell clonal expansion was also seen in some nonresponders.

Some clones are missing from TCRdb's copy, which holds only in-frame ones; the method was immunoSEQ multiplex PCR. The sample includes 30,000 to 40,000 clones, roughly four fifths of them seen just once. The receptor comes from an adult with an advanced solid tumor such as melanoma, head and neck, liver or kidney cancer. The material sequenced was CD4+ or CD8+ T cells sorted from blood, taken in a trial of the OX40 agonist ivuxolimab. This chain connects TRBV19 to TRBJ2-1; possibly TRBD1 or TRBD2 for D (5 bases each). CDR3 amino acids: CASSMRGEGWNEQFF. CDR3 coding DNA: TGTGCCAGTAGTATGAGGGGTGAGGGTTGGAATGAGCAGTTCTTC.